A single sample is the source of the 24 T cell receptor beta chains below, sequenced in a study of shared clonotypes between healthy human individuals. Repertoires were generated with immunoSEQ multiplex PCR, while TCRdb's copy carries only in-frame clones and drops some. The table records hundreds of thousands of clones, 70% to 80% of them present only once. Sequenced material: PBMCs. These receptor sequences come from a woman in her thirties or forties in good health. Some clones in this sample may be carry-over from other donors' samples.

The chain is built from TRBV7-2 and TRBJ2-3; TRBD2 aligns across 9 bases. Trimming removed 2 bases from V and 1 base from J; junction bases left unmatched: 4. The CDR3 is 16 residues long. Per the germline V gene, CDR1 is SGHTA and CDR2 is FQGNSA. The CDR3 DNA is TGTGCCAGCAGCTTAAGTCGGACTAGCGGCACAGATACGCAGTATTTT. It is translated as CASSLSRTSGTDTQYF.

The chain carries TRBV28 and TRBJ1-2; 9 bases map to TRBD1. Trimming cost V 2 bases and J 5 bases; bases outside gene matches: 6. Germline assignment: CDR1 MDHEN and CDR2 SYDVKM. The CDR3 is 15 amino acids. The CDR3 DNA sequence: TGTGCCAGCAGTTTACCGGGACAGGGAGCATATGGCTACACCTTC. Translated, it gives CASSLPGQGAYGYTF.

The chain recombines TRBV5-1 with TRBJ2-1, with D possibly being TRBD2 (5 bases). The germline V gene has CDR1 SGHRS and CDR2 YFSETQ. This CDR3 contains 14 residues. V was pared by 4 bases and J by 9 bases, with 17 bases between. CDR3 amino acids: CASSLLDGGGEQFF. In DNA form, the CDR3 reads TGCGCCAGCAGCCTTTTGGACGGCGGAGGTGAGCAGTTCTTC.

This clone was detected only once. The V and J genes are TRBV5-1 and TRBJ2-5; no definite D call. This CDR3 contains 16 residues. Trimming left V 5 bases short and J 7 bases short, with 24 bases between. Looked up from germline, CDR1 is SGHRS and CDR2 is YFSETQ. CDR3 region: CASRSTWSAPPGTQYF. The DNA for the CDR3 is TGCGCCAGCAGATCAACTTGGTCAGCACCCCCGGGGACCCAGTACTTC.

A note on this clone: The likely explanation is a read error, given a far larger clone one base away. The chain recombines TRBV5-4 with TRBJ1-2; D perhaps matches TRBD1 (5 bases). The germline CDR1 and CDR2 sequences are SGHNT and YYREEE (reference sequence). This CDR3 comprises 13 residues. V was cut by 4 bases and J by 8 bases, with 15 bases left in between. The CDR3 DNA is TGTGCCAGCAGCCTGGGCAGGGCATGGGGCTACACCTTC. Amino acids: CASSLGRAWGYTF.

Turning to this clone: The junction departs from the called germline gene at one end, perhaps through a read error. The rearrangement links TRBV29-1 to TRBJ2-2; 7 bases line up with TRBD2. Germline CDR1 reads SQVTM; CDR2 reads ANQGSEA. This CDR3 is 13 amino acids long. The CDR3 spells CGATSANTGGLFF. CDR3 DNA: TGCGGCGCAACTAGCGCGAACACCGGGGGGCTGTTTTTT.

This clone was seen more than once but under ten times. This sequence joins TRBV4-2 and TRBJ2-6; perhaps TRBD1 as D (5 bases). V was pared by 0 bases and J by 1 base, with 7 bases between. Germline V gene sequence: CDR1 LGHNA, CDR2 YNFKEQ. The CDR3 totals 16 residues. This CDR3 reads CASSQERQSGANVLTF. CDR3 coding DNA: TGTGCCAGCAGCCAAGAAAGACAGTCTGGGGCCAACGTCCTGACTTTC.

This clone was seen a handful of times. The chain has TRBV30 and TRBJ1-1; D gene uncertain. Per the germline V gene, CDR1 is GTSNPN and CDR2 is SVGIG (reference sequence). Trimming stripped 5 bases from V and 6 bases from J, with 7 bases between. The length of the CDR3 is 10 residues. The CDR3 spells CAWGTPEAFF. The CDR3 bases are TGTGCCTGGGGAACACCTGAAGCTTTCTTT.

The CDR3 loop is CASSPLNSGSSHEQYF. DNA for the CDR3: TGTGCCAGCAGCCCCCTCAATAGCGGGAGCAGCCACGAGCAGTACTTC. The V and J genes are TRBV7-8 and TRBJ2-7; 9 bases are shared with TRBD2. Germline assignment: CDR1 SGHVS and CDR2 FQNEAQ. V gave up 5 bases and J gave up 5 bases; unmatched junction bases: 13. CDR3 length equals 16 residues. The full variable domain, with the rest looked up from reference TRBV7-8 and TRBJ2-7, is GAGVSQSPRYKVAKRGQDVALRCDPISGHVSLFWYQQALGQGPEFLTYFQNEAQLDKSGLPSDRFFAERPEGSVSTLKIQRTQQEDSAVYLCASSPLNSGSSHEQYFGPGTRLTVT.

The chain combines TRBV7-9 with TRBJ2-1; D remains ambiguous. V was trimmed by 0 bases and J by 8 bases, leaving 17 bases between them. The germline V gene encodes CDR1 SEHNR and CDR2 FQNEAQ (reference sequence). CDR3 length equals 16 residues. CDR3 region: CASSLALGYSPHEQFF. The CDR3, as DNA: TGTGCCAGCAGCTTAGCCCTCGGTTACAGTCCCCATGAGCAGTTCTTC.

The chain links TRBV28 to TRBJ2-2; D gene ambiguous. Per germline, CDR1 MDHEN and CDR2 SYDVKM. Trimming stripped 3 bases from V and 7 bases from J, with 15 bases between. This CDR3 spans 15 amino acids. The CDR3 DNA is TGTGCCAGCAGTTTTGCGTCGAGGTCGGGCGGGGAGCTGTTTTTT. This gives the protein CASSFASRSGGELFF.

The V call is TRBV7-9, the J call TRBJ2-7, with D perhaps matching TRBD1 or TRBD2 (5 bases each). The CDR3 runs to 14 residues. Trimming took 5 bases from V and 2 from J, leaving 13 bases between them. From germline, CDR1 is SEHNR and CDR2 FQNEAQ (reference sequence). The CDR3 here is CASSPRRDPYEQYF. CDR3 nucleotides: TGTGCCAGCAGCCCCCGCAGGGACCCCTACGAGCAGTACTTC. The full variable domain, rest sourced from reference TRBV7-9 and TRBJ2-7, is DTGVSQNPRHKITKRGQNVTFRCDPISEHNRLYWYRQTLGQGPEFLTYFQNEAQLEKSRLLSDRFSAERPKGSFSTLEIQRTEQGDSAMYLCASSPRRDPYEQYFGPGTRLTVT.

Regarding this clone: A far more abundant clone sits one base away, making this likely a read error. The chain employs TRBV25-1 and TRBJ1-5; D is uncertain. CDR3 length equals 14 residues. Trimming stripped 4 bases from V and 0 bases from J, with 7 bases between. The germline CDR1 and CDR2 sequences are MGHDK and SYGVNS. Here the CDR3 DNA reads TGTGCCAGCAGTGTGGCACATAGCAATCAGCCCCAGCATTTT. Its translation is CASSVAHSNQPQHF. Based on the CDR3 plus reference TRBV25-1 and TRBJ1-5, the full variable domain is EADIYQTPRYLVIGTGKKITLECSQTMGHDKMYWYQQDPGMELHLIHYSYGVNSTEKGDLSSESTVSRIRTEHFPLTLESARPSHTSQYLCASSVAHSNQPQHFGDGTRLSIL.

The chain combines TRBV7-3 with TRBJ2-2; 9 bases fit TRBD1. V was pared by 6 bases and J by 5 bases, with 10 bases of the junction left unmatched. This CDR3 has 16 residues. Per the germline V gene, CDR1 is SGHTA and CDR2 is FQGTGA. CDR3 sequence reads: CASRPGTGPATGELFF. The CDR3 DNA follows: TGTGCCAGCAGACCAGGGACAGGGCCGGCGACCGGGGAGCTGTTTTTT.

As for this clone: A single base is all that separates this from a far larger clone, so a read error is likely. The J gene is TRBJ1-5, the V gene TRBV4-2; the match to TRBD1 covers 10 bases. CDR1 and CDR2 from the germline V gene are LGHNA and YNFKEQ. The CDR3 runs 18 residues. CDR3 amino acids: CARSQTGGAGARNQPQHF. The DNA of the CDR3 is TGTGCCAGAAGCCAGACAGGGGGCGCGGGGGCTCGGAATCAGCCCCAGCATTTT.

The chain carries TRBV6-4 and TRBJ2-1; TRBD1 agrees at 10 bases. The J segment lost 8 bases and the V segment lost 3 bases, leaving 7 bases of the junction unmatched. The CDR3 length is 15 residues. Germline V gene lookup returns CDR1 MRHNA and CDR2 SNTAGT. The CDR3, as DNA: TGTGCCAGCAGTGAACTGGGACAGGGGAATCATGAGCAGTTCTTC. Amino acid sequence: CASSELGQGNHEQFF.

V usage is TRBV4-2 and J usage is TRBJ2-2, with 7 bases matching TRBD1. The CDR3 runs 16 residues. The J segment lost 2 bases and the V segment lost 4 bases, leaving 7 bases of the junction unmatched. Germline V lookup: CDR1 LGHNA, CDR2 YNFKEQ. CDR3 nucleotides: TGTGCCAGCAGCCTAGGTAGGGGGCCAAACACCGGGGAGCTGTTTTTT. As protein: CASSLGRGPNTGELFF.

The J gene is TRBJ2-3, the V gene TRBV6-4; no clear D. The V and J ends lost 2 bases and 2 bases respectively, with 8 bases between them. Looked up from germline, CDR1 is MRHNA and CDR2 is SNTAGT. The CDR3 totals 14 residues. The CDR3 DNA sequence: TGTGCCAGCAGTGACACAATGAACACAGATACGCAGTATTTT. Translated, it gives CASSDTMNTDTQYF.

V and J are TRBV25-1 and TRBJ2-5; possible D gene TRBD2, 6 bases. The V gene's germline CDR1 is MGHDK and CDR2 SYGVNS. Trimming shortened V by 3 bases and J by 4 bases, and 12 bases separated the two germline ends. This CDR3 spans 14 amino acids. The chain's CDR3 is CASSETRKVETQYF. CDR3 bases: TGTGCCAGCAGTGAGACTAGAAAGGTAGAGACCCAGTACTTC.

The J gene is TRBJ2-1, the V gene TRBV9, with D hard to call. Trimming took 4 bases from V and 5 from J, leaving 16 bases between them. Germline lookup yields CDR1 SGDLS and CDR2 YYNGEE. The CDR3 is 15 amino acids. CDR3 DNA: TGTGCCAGCAGCCTACGAGTGGGATCCAACAATGAGCAGTTCTTC. Translation: CASSLRVGSNNEQFF.

This sequence joins TRBV19 and TRBJ2-7; 8 positions match TRBD2. CDR1 is LNHDA and CDR2 is SQIVND in the germline V gene (reference sequence). The trim removed 1 base at V and 6 bases at J, leaving 11 bases unmatched. The CDR3 loop spans 16 amino acids. The CDR3 loop is CASSIVGTRTPIEQYF. In DNA form, the CDR3 reads TGTGCCAGTAGTATAGTTGGGACTAGGACCCCCATCGAGCAGTACTTC.

This clone has a handful of counts. This chain links TRBV7-2 with TRBJ2-3; 11 positions agree with TRBD2. Germline CDR1 is SGHTA and CDR2 is FQGNSA. The ends lost 5 bases at V and 2 bases at J; junction bases unmatched: 6. The CDR3 sequence is 16 residues long. The CDR3 sequence is CASSQGTSGHTDTQYF. CDR3 DNA sequence: TGTGCCAGCAGCCAAGGGACTAGCGGCCACACAGATACGCAGTATTTT.

V gene TRBV7-2 combines with J gene TRBJ2-3; 13 nucleotides align to TRBD2. Per germline, CDR1 SGHTA and CDR2 FQGNSA. Trimming at V came to 4 bases and at J to 0 bases, leaving 4 bases not matched to a gene. The CDR3 covers 17 residues. The DNA for the CDR3 is TGTGCCAGCAGCTCGGGACTAGCGGGGACGAGCACAGATACGCAGTATTTT. Residues: CASSSGLAGTSTDTQYF.

The chain combines TRBV15 with TRBJ1-4; D is uncertain. The germline V and J ends were trimmed by 1 base and 7 bases, with 13 bases remaining between them. Germline V gene sequence: CDR1 LNHNV, CDR2 YYDKDF (reference sequence). This CDR3 is built from 15 residues. The DNA for the CDR3 is TGTGCCACCAGCAGAGGTGGGGTGGAGGGTGAAAAACTGTTTTTT. Translated: CATSRGGVEGEKLFF.